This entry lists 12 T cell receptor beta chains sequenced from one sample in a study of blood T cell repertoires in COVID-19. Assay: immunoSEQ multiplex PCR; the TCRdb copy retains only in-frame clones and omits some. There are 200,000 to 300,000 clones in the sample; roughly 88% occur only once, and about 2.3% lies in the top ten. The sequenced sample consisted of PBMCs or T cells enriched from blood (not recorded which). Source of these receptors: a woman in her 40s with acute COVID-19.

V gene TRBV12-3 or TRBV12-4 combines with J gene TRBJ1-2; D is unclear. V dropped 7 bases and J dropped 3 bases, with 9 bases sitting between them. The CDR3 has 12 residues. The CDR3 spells CASTQADYGYTF. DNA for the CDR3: TGTGCCAGCACCCAAGCGGACTATGGCTACACCTTC.

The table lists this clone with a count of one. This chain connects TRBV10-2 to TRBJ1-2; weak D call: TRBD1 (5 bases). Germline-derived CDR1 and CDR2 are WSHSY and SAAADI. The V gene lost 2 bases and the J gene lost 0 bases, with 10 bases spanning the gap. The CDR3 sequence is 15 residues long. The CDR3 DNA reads TGCGCCAGCAGTGAGACGGGGGGAGCTAACTATGGCTACACCTTC. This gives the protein CASSETGGANYGYTF.

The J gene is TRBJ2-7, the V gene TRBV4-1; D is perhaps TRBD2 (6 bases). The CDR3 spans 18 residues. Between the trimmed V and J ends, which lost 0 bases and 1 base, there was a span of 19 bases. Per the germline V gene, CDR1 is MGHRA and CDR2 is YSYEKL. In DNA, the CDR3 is TGCGCCAGCAGCCAAGAAGATCCAGGGAACGCGGGGTCCTACGAGCAGTACTTC. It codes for CASSQEDPGNAGSYEQYF.

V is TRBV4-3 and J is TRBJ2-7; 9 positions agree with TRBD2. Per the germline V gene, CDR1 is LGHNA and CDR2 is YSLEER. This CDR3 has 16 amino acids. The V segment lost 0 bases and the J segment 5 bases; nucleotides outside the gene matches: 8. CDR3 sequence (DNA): TGCGCCAGCAGCCAAGACAGGGGCGGGGGGGTGAACGAGCAGTACTTC. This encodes CASSQDRGGGVNEQYF.

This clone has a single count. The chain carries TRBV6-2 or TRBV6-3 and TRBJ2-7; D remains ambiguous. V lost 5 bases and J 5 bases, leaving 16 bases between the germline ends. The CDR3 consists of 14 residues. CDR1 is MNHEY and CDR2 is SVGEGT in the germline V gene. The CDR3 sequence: CASSGPGWKDEQYV. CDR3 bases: TGTGCCAGCAGTGGCCCCGGGTGGAAGGACGAGCAGTACGTC.

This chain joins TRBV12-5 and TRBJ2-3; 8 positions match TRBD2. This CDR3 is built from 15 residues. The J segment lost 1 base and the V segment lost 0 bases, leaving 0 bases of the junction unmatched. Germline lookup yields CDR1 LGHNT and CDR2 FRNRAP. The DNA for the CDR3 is TGTGCTAGTGGTTTGGTGGGACTAGGCACAGATACGCAGTATTTT. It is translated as CASGLVGLGTDTQYF.

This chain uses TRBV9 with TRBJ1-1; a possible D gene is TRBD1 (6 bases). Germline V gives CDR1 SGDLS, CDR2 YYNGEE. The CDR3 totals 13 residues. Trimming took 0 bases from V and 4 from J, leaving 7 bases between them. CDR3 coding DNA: TGTGCCAGCAGCGTAGCGACAGGCACTGAAGCTTTCTTT. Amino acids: CASSVATGTEAFF.

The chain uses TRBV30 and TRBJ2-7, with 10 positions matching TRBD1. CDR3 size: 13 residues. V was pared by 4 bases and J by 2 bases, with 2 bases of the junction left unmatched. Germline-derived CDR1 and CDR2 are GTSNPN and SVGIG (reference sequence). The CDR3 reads CAWNDRGPYEQYV. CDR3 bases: TGTGCCTGGAATGACAGGGGGCCCTACGAGCAGTACGTC.

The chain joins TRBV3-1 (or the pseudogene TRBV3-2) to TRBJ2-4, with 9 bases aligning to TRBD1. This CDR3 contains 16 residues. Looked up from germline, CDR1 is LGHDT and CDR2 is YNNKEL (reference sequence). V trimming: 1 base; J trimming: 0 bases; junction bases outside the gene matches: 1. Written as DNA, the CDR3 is TGTGCCAGCAGCCAAGGACAGGGGGGAGCCAAAAACATTCAGTACTTC. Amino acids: CASSQGQGGAKNIQYF.

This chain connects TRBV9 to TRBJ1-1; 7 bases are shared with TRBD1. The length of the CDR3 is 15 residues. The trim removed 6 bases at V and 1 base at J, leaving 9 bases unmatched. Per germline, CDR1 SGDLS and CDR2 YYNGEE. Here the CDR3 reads CASTPQTGPNTEAFF. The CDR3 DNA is TGTGCCAGCACCCCTCAGACAGGGCCGAACACTGAAGCTTTCTTT.

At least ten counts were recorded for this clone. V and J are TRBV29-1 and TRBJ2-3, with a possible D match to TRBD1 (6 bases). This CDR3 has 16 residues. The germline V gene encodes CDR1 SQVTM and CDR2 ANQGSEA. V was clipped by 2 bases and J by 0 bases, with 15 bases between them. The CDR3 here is CSVEQRTEKSTDTQYF. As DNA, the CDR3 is TGCAGCGTTGAACAGAGGACAGAGAAGAGCACAGATACGCAGTATTTT.

The CDR3 sequence is CASSFGLAGAETQYF. In DNA form, the CDR3 reads TGTGCCAGCAGCTTTGGACTAGCGGGGGCGGAGACCCAGTACTTC. V and J are TRBV7-2 and TRBJ2-5; TRBD2 agrees at 13 bases. Germline lookup yields CDR1 SGHTA and CDR2 FQGNSA. J gave up 5 bases and V 3 bases, and 3 bases lay outside the gene matches. The CDR3 has 15 residues. Combining the CDR3 with reference TRBV7-2 and TRBJ2-5 gives the whole variable domain GAGVSQSPSNKVTEKGKDVELRCDPISGHTALYWYRQSLGQGLEFLIYFQGNSAPDKSGLPSDRFSAERTGGSVSTLTIQRTQQEDSAVYLCASSFGLAGAETQYFGPGTRLLVL.